A single sample gave rise to the 2 T cell receptor beta chains below, sequenced in a study of cytomegalovirus exposure and HLA in healthy donors. Use of 60 Vbeta and 13 Jbeta primers characterized the PCR. The method was immunoSEQ multiplex PCR; TCRdb's version includes in-frame clones alone and lacks a portion of them. The top ten clones hold under 2.5% of a sample with around 91,000 clones, roughly 84% of them seen once. The sample was PBMCs. The receptor source for this set is a man aged 18 to 30 in good health and CMV-seronegative.

The chain links TRBV9 to TRBJ2-7, with D possibly being TRBD2 (5 bases). Deletions cut 4 bases from V and 3 bases from J, with 11 bases between. Germline CDR1 SGDLS, CDR2 YYNGEE. The CDR3 runs 13 residues. The CDR3 DNA reads as TGTGCCAGCAGCTCGGGATCCGGCTACGAGCAGTACTTC. Protein: CASSSGSGYEQYF.

The chain is built from TRBV30 and TRBJ2-1; 10 bases are a match to TRBD2. Trimming cost V 3 bases and J 4 bases; bases outside gene matches: 6. The length of the CDR3 is 15 residues. Germline loops: CDR1 GTSNPN, CDR2 SVGIG (reference sequence). The CDR3 coding sequence is TGTGCCTGGAGGCGTCCTAGCGGGAGTTACAATGAGCAGTTCTTC. Protein: CAWRRPSGSYNEQFF.